This T cell receptor beta chain is drawn from a study of T cells in Graves' hyperthyroidism and ophthalmopathy. The CDR3 loop spans 13 amino acids. V shed 8 bases, J shed 5 bases, and the junction held 8 bases outside the gene matches. Per germline, CDR1 MNHEY and CDR2 SVGEGT. The CDR3 regions of TCR beta were amplified from RNA transcripts. The TCR CDR3 was amplified in a first-round RT-PCR using the HTBI primer set. Each CDR3 protein is one row after TCRdb ran MiXCR on the multiplex PCR reads. This repertoire shows some 510,000 distinct CDR3 sequences, less than 25% found once; its top ten account for about 25%.

The TCR comes from a man younger than 30 with Graves' hyperthyroidism. The chain combines TRBV6-2 or TRBV6-3 with TRBJ2-5, with 7 bases lining up with TRBD2. The sequenced sample was blood. CDR3 nucleotides: TGTGCCAGCCGATTGGGGGGGAGTGAGACCCAGTACTTC. Its translation: CASRLGGSETQYF.